The next 30 T cell receptor beta chains were all read from a single sample in a study of lymphopenia after photon versus proton radiotherapy (dated by TCRdb to about 2019). The library came from the immunoSEQ multiplex PCR assay. The source is immuneACCESS, and TCRdb retained only in-frame sequences with V and J called. Part of the clones is not carried over; for the studies checked, unresolved V genes explain less than half of this, and the remainder is unexplained. Here the sample has fewer than 35,000 clones; roughly nine tenths occur a single time. Of the sample, 5% to 8.5% is held by the ten largest clones. Sample: peripheral blood, taken from a patient treated with proton-based radiotherapy. The source of these receptors is a woman in her seventies with pancreatic cancer. Some clones in this sample may be carry-over from other donors' samples.

This chain connects TRBV5-1 to TRBJ2-1; D could derive from TRBD1 or TRBD2 (5 bases each). Trimming pared 0 bases from V and 0 bases from J, leaving 10 bases between. The CDR3 totals 16 residues. The germline V gene has CDR1 SGHRS and CDR2 YFSETQ. CDR3 sequence reads: CASSLGTGTSYNEQFF. The CDR3 DNA reads as TGCGCCAGCAGCTTGGGGACTGGGACCTCCTACAATGAGCAGTTCTTC.

The genes are TRBV19 and TRBJ1-6; 7 bases line up with TRBD1. Germline V CDR1 and CDR2: LNHDA, SQIVND (reference sequence). V shed 10 bases and J 9 bases; nucleotides not matched to a gene: 12. This CDR3 is 14 amino acids long. In nucleotides, the CDR3 is TGTGCCAACAAACCTTGGGACAGTTCTTCACCCCTCCACTTT. Its protein product is CANKPWDSSSPLHF.

The rearrangement joins TRBV4-2 to TRBJ2-3, with TRBD2 identical over 8 bases. The CDR3 extends over 15 amino acids. Germline CDR1 reads LGHNA; CDR2 reads YNFKEQ. V dropped 2 bases and J dropped 4; count of bases not matched to a gene: 5. The CDR3 region is CASSQRSGSSDTQYF. The CDR3 nucleotides read TGTGCCAGCAGCCAACGAAGCGGGAGCTCAGATACGCAGTATTTT.

This chain links TRBV5-6 with TRBJ2-3; tentative D call: TRBD2 (5 bases). CDR3 length: 16 residues. The V end lost 0 bases, the J end lost 4 bases, and 15 bases lay between the germline ends. Germline CDR1 is SGHDT and CDR2 is YYEEEE. CDR3 in DNA: TGTGCCAGCAGCTTGGAGACGGTAGGGAGCGCAGATACGCAGTATTTT. This gives the protein CASSLETVGSADTQYF.

The rearrangement joins TRBV4-3 to TRBJ1-5; the match to TRBD1 covers 10 bases. This CDR3 has 15 residues. Germline CDR1 and CDR2: LGHNA and YSLEER. The J segment lost 4 bases and the V segment lost 3 bases, leaving 3 bases of the junction unmatched. Here the CDR3 reads CASSHDRGLNQPQHF. As DNA, the CDR3 is TGCGCCAGCAGCCATGACAGGGGGCTAAATCAGCCCCAGCATTTT.

The chain uses TRBV5-5 and TRBJ1-2; D ambiguous. This CDR3 has 16 amino acids. With 0 bases removed from V and 5 bases from J, the gap between germline ends came to 17 bases. Germline values: CDR1 SGHKS, CDR2 YYEKEE (reference sequence). The CDR3 DNA reads as TGTGCCAGCAGCTTGGCACCTACGGAGCGAGCATATGGCTACACCTTC. This sequence encodes CASSLAPTERAYGYTF.

The sample holds one count of this clone. V usage is TRBV19 and J usage is TRBJ1-1; no clear D. V was clipped by 1 base and J by 7 bases, with 10 bases between them. The CDR3 runs 13 residues. Germline V lookup: CDR1 LNHDA, CDR2 SQIVND (reference sequence). CDR3 amino acids: CASSIGHGREAFF. The CDR3 DNA sequence: TGTGCCAGTAGTATAGGACATGGACGTGAAGCTTTCTTT.

The chain joins TRBV27 to TRBJ2-4; D is tentatively TRBD1 or TRBD2 (6 bases each). The CDR3 contains 14 residues. V dropped 3 bases and J dropped 3 bases, with 9 bases sitting between them. Germline V gene lookup returns CDR1 MNHEY and CDR2 SMNVEV (reference sequence). The CDR3 loop is CASSFGGSKNIQYF. The CDR3 DNA reads as TGTGCCAGCAGTTTCGGGGGCAGCAAAAACATTCAGTACTTC.

The chain combines TRBV7-2 with TRBJ2-7, with TRBD2 matching over 8 bases. The CDR3 is made up of 15 amino acids. After removal of 1 base from V and 3 bases from J, the junction contained 5 bases not matched to a gene. The germline gives CDR1 SGHTA, CDR2 FQGNSA. The CDR3 sequence: CASSLGVTSGYEQYF. The CDR3 DNA sequence: TGTGCCAGCAGCTTAGGGGTTACTAGCGGCTACGAGCAGTACTTC. The variable domain in full, completed from reference TRBV7-2 and TRBJ2-7, reads GAGVSQSPSNKVTEKGKDVELRCDPISGHTALYWYRQSLGQGLEFLIYFQGNSAPDKSGLPSDRFSAERTGGSVSTLTIQRTQQEDSAVYLCASSLGVTSGYEQYFGPGTRLTVT.

This clone was counted only a few times. The V call is TRBV7-9, the J call TRBJ2-3; TRBD2 matches 10 bases. Germline CDR1 is SEHNR and CDR2 is FQNEAQ (reference sequence). The CDR3 runs to 17 residues. V dropped 6 bases and J dropped 2; count of bases not matched to a gene: 11. This chain's CDR3 is CASSDTKAGGFTDTQYF. Here the CDR3 DNA reads TGTGCCAGCAGTGATACTAAAGCGGGAGGGTTCACAGATACGCAGTATTTT.

Only one count was recorded for this clone. CDR3 in amino acids: CAWSVVLEGTQYF. The CDR3 DNA is TGTGCCTGGAGTGTGGTACTAGAGGGTACGCAGTATTTT. The rearrangement links TRBV30 to TRBJ2-3, with a possible D match to TRBD2 (5 bases). Germline values: CDR1 GTSNPN, CDR2 SVGIG (reference sequence). Trimming stripped 0 bases from V and 8 bases from J, with 12 bases between. The CDR3 runs 13 residues.

In this sample, this clone turned up once. This chain joins TRBV6-1 and TRBJ2-3, with 9 bases matching TRBD2. CDR1 and CDR2 (germline): MNHNS, SASEGT. The CDR3 has 15 amino acids. V shed 7 bases, J shed 1 base, and the junction held 6 bases outside the gene matches. DNA of the CDR3: TGTGCCAGCATGATCATAGCGGGAGGCACAGATACGCAGTATTTT. It is translated as CASMIIAGGTDTQYF.

V and J are TRBV5-1 and TRBJ2-1; D uncertain. V dropped 3 bases and J dropped 6 bases, with 10 bases sitting between them. CDR1 SGHRS and CDR2 YFSETQ come from the germline V gene. CDR3 length: 13 residues. The CDR3 bases are TGCGCCAGCAGCTACTCGGTGGGCAATGAGCAGTTCTTC. It encodes CASSYSVGNEQFF.

V usage is TRBV29-1 and J usage is TRBJ2-1; 14 bases align to TRBD2. The CDR3 is 15 amino acids. Germline CDR1 SQVTM, CDR2 ANQGSEA. V lost 0 bases and J lost 12; bases outside the gene matches: 7. This CDR3 reads CSVEDPGLAGVPQFF. CDR3 coding DNA: TGCAGCGTTGAAGATCCGGGACTAGCGGGAGTCCCGCAGTTCTTC.

V gene TRBV11-2 combines with J gene TRBJ1-5; D call uncertain. This CDR3 comprises 14 residues. The V end lost 5 bases, the J end lost 5 bases, and 13 bases lay between the germline ends. Germline values: CDR1 SGHAT, CDR2 FQNNGV. CDR3 residues: CASSNGERDQPQHF. As DNA, the CDR3 is TGTGCCAGCAGCAACGGAGAGAGGGATCAGCCCCAGCATTTT.

This clone has more than one count but fewer than ten. This rearrangement joins TRBV6-4 to TRBJ2-7; 8 bases fit TRBD1. This CDR3 region has 12 residues. Trimming removed 7 bases from V and 3 bases from J; junction bases left unmatched: 2. Germline V lookup: CDR1 MRHNA, CDR2 SNTAGT. As DNA, the CDR3 is TGTGCCAGCAATGGACAGGGCTACGAGCAGTACTTC. Translated: CASNGQGYEQYF.

J is TRBJ1-3 and V is TRBV7-9, with unresolved D. V gave up 6 bases and J gave up 0 bases, with 15 bases separating them. The CDR3 spans 16 residues. Germline V gives CDR1 SEHNR, CDR2 FQNEAQ (reference sequence). DNA of the CDR3: TGTGCCAGCAGTTCGCTCGCGGGCCTCTCTGGAAACACCATATATTTT. It specifies CASSSLAGLSGNTIYF.

The genes are TRBV7-3 and TRBJ2-1; unclear D gene. The CDR3 extends over 15 amino acids. In germline, CDR1 is SGHTA, CDR2 FQGTGA. V lost 4 bases to trimming and J lost 3 bases, with 13 bases between them. The CDR3 reads CASSSDGGFYNEQFF. The DNA of the CDR3 is TGTGCCAGCAGCTCCGACGGCGGTTTCTACAATGAGCAGTTCTTC.

The V gene is TRBV28, the J gene TRBJ2-7; TRBD2 agrees at 12 bases. The CDR3 runs 15 residues. CDR1 and CDR2 (germline): MDHEN, SYDVKM. Unmatched junction bases numbered 10, after V lost 6 bases and J lost 7 bases. The CDR3: CASSRGLAGLREQYF. In DNA form, the CDR3 reads TGTGCCAGCAGCCGAGGACTAGCGGGACTTCGGGAGCAGTACTTC.

The V and J genes are TRBV19 and TRBJ2-1, with D unresolved. Trimming removed 6 bases at V and 0 bases at J, with 12 bases between. The CDR3 totals 15 residues. The germline CDR1 and CDR2 sequences are LNHDA and SQIVND (reference sequence). CDR3 region: CASRGGTSSYNEQFF. The DNA of the CDR3 is TGTGCCAGTAGGGGCGGTACGAGCTCCTACAATGAGCAGTTCTTC.

The chain couples TRBV9 to TRBJ2-3, with 12 bases that match TRBD2. The CDR3 totals 17 residues. CDR1 SGDLS and CDR2 YYNGEE come from the germline V gene. J gave up 1 base and V 3 bases, and 6 bases lay outside the gene matches. The CDR3 loop is CASSAFRTSGGTDTQYF. CDR3 nucleotides: TGTGCCAGCAGCGCTTTTCGGACTAGCGGGGGCACAGATACGCAGTATTTT.

The rearrangement links TRBV29-1 to TRBJ1-1; no clear D gene. The CDR3 has 13 amino acids. Germline V gives CDR1 SQVTM, CDR2 ANQGSEA. Trimming shortened V by 6 bases and J by 5 bases, and 16 bases separated the two germline ends. The CDR3: CSVGDGRGTEAFF. The CDR3, as DNA: TGCAGCGTCGGTGACGGCAGAGGGACTGAAGCTTTCTTT.

This chain joins TRBV6-5 and TRBJ2-5; the D call may be TRBD1 or TRBD2 (6 bases each). The CDR3 is made up of 15 amino acids. V shed 5 bases and J shed 5 bases, with 18 bases lying between them. CDR1 is MNHEY, CDR2 SVGAGI, per germline. CDR3: CASSRGQQGGETQYF. The CDR3 DNA sequence: TGTGCCAGCAGTCGCGGACAGCAAGGAGGGGAGACCCAGTACTTC.

The rearrangement uses TRBV5-1 and TRBJ2-1; 8 bases are a match to TRBD2. V was clipped by 4 bases and J by 9 bases; unmatched bases: 6. The germline V gene has CDR1 SGHRS and CDR2 YFSETQ. The CDR3 is 13 amino acids. CDR3 bases: TGCGCCAGCAGCGGGTTGGGACTAGGTGAGCAGTTCTTC. It is translated as CASSGLGLGEQFF.

This clone was observed a single time. The V and J genes are TRBV7-2 and TRBJ2-7; 14 nucleotides agree with TRBD2. Germline loops: CDR1 SGHTA, CDR2 FQGNSA. The V and J ends lost 5 bases and 6 bases, in that order; junction bases with no gene match: 9. The CDR3 covers 16 residues. The CDR3 sequence is CASSLRLAGGPSEQYF. The CDR3 DNA follows: TGTGCCAGCAGCCTACGACTAGCGGGAGGGCCTTCCGAGCAGTACTTC.

The chain combines TRBV6-1 with TRBJ2-6; the match to TRBD1 covers 8 bases. The CDR3 contains 16 residues. The junction had 4 bases not matched to a gene; V was cut back by 4 bases and J by 2 bases. CDR1 is MNHNS and CDR2 is SASEGT in the germline V gene. The DNA of the CDR3 is TGTGCCAGCAGTGTATCGACAGGGGCTGGGGCCAACGTCCTGACTTTC. Translation: CASSVSTGAGANVLTF.

J is TRBJ2-7 and V is TRBV5-1, with D possibly being TRBD1 or TRBD2 (5 bases each). Trimming took off 4 bases at V and 0 bases at J, with 14 bases between the two ends. CDR3 length equals 15 residues. Germline values: CDR1 SGHRS, CDR2 YFSETQ. CDR3 nucleotides: TGCGCCAGCAGCCTTTATGGTGGGACCTCCTACGAGCAGTACTTC. Amino acids: CASSLYGGTSYEQYF.

The chain joins TRBV5-6 to TRBJ2-1; 10 bases line up with TRBD1. Trimming at V came to 3 bases and at J to 6 bases, leaving 6 bases not matched to a gene. Germline values: CDR1 SGHDT, CDR2 YYEEEE. This CDR3 region has 15 residues. The DNA for the CDR3 is TGTGCCAGCAGCTCCCGGGACAGGGGCCCCAATGAGCAGTTCTTC. It translates to CASSSRDRGPNEQFF.

This chain links TRBV6-5 with TRBJ2-5; the match to TRBD1 covers 8 bases. Germline loops: CDR1 MNHEY, CDR2 SVGAGI. J gave up 5 bases and V 6 bases, and 5 bases lay outside the gene matches. The CDR3 totals 13 residues. The CDR3, as DNA: TGTGCCAGCAGGCGTACAGGGGGGGAGACCCAGTACTTC. Its protein is CASRRTGGETQYF.

V gene TRBV9 combines with J gene TRBJ2-2; D may be TRBD1 or TRBD2 (5 bases each). The CDR3 consists of 16 residues. The V gene's germline CDR1 is SGDLS and CDR2 YYNGEE. The V end lost 0 bases, the J end lost 5 bases, and 14 bases lay between the germline ends. The chain's CDR3 is CASSVAWTRGTGELFF. CDR3 DNA: TGTGCCAGCAGCGTAGCCTGGACGAGGGGAACCGGGGAGCTGTTTTTT.